This note documents a single T cell receptor beta chain sequence. This sample was taken from a study of T-cell reconstitution after alpha-beta-depleted transplantation in children. For TCRbeta, the library was prepared with unique molecular identifiers. MiXCR was run by TCRdb on the PCR reads, yielding one entry per CDR3 protein. The sample yields some 530,000 distinct CDR3 sequences, around 12% seen once. The specimen was PBMCs from the stem cell graft donor, collected from the stem cell graft. The clonotype originates from a human donor who donated a stem cell graft to a child with combined immunodeficiency.

CDR3 sequence (DNA): TGCAGCGTTGCCACTAGCGGGGCCCCAGAGACCCAGTACTTC. This gives the protein CSVATSGAPETQYF. The V and J genes are TRBV29-1 and TRBJ2-5; 10 nucleotides line up with TRBD2. The trim removed 4 bases at V and 4 bases at J, leaving 6 bases unmatched. The CDR3 has 14 amino acids. Germline CDR1 reads SQVTM; CDR2 reads ANQGSEA.